This T cell receptor (beta chain) was recovered during a study of control samples from healthy donors and cancer patients. Some clones are missing from TCRdb's copy, which holds only in-frame ones; the method was immunoSEQ multiplex PCR. Here the sample spans about 58,000 clones, nearly 90% being singletons. The CDR3 is made up of 11 amino acids. Trimming took off 5 bases at V and 5 bases at J, with 6 bases between the two ends. Germline-derived CDR1 and CDR2 are SEHNR and FQNEAQ (reference sequence). The source is a man aged 60-69 years with colorectal cancer. Sequenced material: PBMCs. The chain employs TRBV7-9 and TRBJ2-5; D is uncertain. CDR3 in amino acids: CASSQSETQYF. DNA for the CDR3: TGTGCCAGCAGCCAAAGCGAGACCCAGTACTTC.